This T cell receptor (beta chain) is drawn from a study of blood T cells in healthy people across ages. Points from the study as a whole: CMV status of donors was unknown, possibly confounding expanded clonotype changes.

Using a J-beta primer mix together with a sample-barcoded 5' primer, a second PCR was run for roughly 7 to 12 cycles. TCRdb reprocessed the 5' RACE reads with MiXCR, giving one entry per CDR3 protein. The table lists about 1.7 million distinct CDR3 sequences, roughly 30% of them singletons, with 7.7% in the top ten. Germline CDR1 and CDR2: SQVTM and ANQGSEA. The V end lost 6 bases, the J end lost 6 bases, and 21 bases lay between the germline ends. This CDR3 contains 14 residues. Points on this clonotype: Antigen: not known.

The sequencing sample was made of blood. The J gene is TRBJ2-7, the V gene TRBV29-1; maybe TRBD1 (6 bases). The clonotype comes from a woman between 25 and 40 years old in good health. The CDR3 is CSVAFVGALGEQYF. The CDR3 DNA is TGCAGCGTGGCGTTCGTGGGGGCGCTGGGCGAGCAGTACTTC.